This TCR beta chain is drawn from a study of OX40 agonist ivuxolimab in advanced cancers. Findings and limits, study-wide: Normalized T-cell clonal expansion was also low in a subset of nonresponders.

The V and J ends lost 3 bases and 7 bases, in that order; junction bases with no gene match: 1. Germline V gene lookup returns CDR1 GTSNPN and CDR2 SVGIG (reference sequence). The CDR3 has 13 amino acids. With regard to this clone: Its target is not known.

Some clones are missing from TCRdb's copy, which holds only in-frame ones; the method was immunoSEQ multiplex PCR. The top ten clones hold 1.1% of a sample with 75,000 to 90,000 clones, 92% of them seen once. Blood got drawn at baseline, again on cycle 4 day 1, and then on cycle 7 day 1. This sequence joins TRBV30 and TRBJ1-6, with TRBD1 matching 9 bases. This sample comprised CD4+ or CD8+ T cells sorted from blood, obtained in a trial of the OX40 agonist ivuxolimab. The source of this sequence is an adult with an advanced solid tumor such as melanoma, head and neck, liver or kidney cancer. DNA for the CDR3: TGTGCCTGGAGGGGACAGGGAAATTCACCCCTCCACTTT. Translation gives CAWRGQGNSPLHF.